The T cell receptor (beta chain) described here comes from a study of Graves' ophthalmopathy and Graves' hyperthyroidism. In the study overall: At initial diagnosis, peripheral blood was obtained, and this preceded any treatment. The study's findings and limits: Using 13 signatures, a model distinguished ophthalmopathy from stable hyperthyroidism, reaching around 90% sensitivity and about 81% specificity.

Moderate-to-severe activity, CAS ≥3, NOSPECS ≥4 and a duration under 3 months were seen in donors with ophthalmopathy. Remarks on this clonotype: The antigen remains unidentified. One end of the junction is discordant with germline, which a read error may explain.

The authors amplified TCR beta CDR3 regions, and they did so from RNA transcripts for repertoire sequencing. The authors performed first-round RT-PCR with HTBI primers and then a second-round multiplex PCR. TCRdb used MiXCR to reprocess the multiplex PCR reads, holding one entry per CDR3 protein. Here the sample spans roughly 700,000 distinct CDR3 sequences, 35% to 50% being singletons. The germline gives CDR1 WSHSY, CDR2 SAAADI. The CDR3 totals 11 residues. V usage is TRBV10-2 and J usage is TRBJ2-5; 8 nucleotides agree with TRBD1. This clonotype was obtained from an adult man with Graves' ophthalmopathy. Material: peripheral blood. The CDR3 reads CARRGRKTQYF. The CDR3 bases are TGCGCCCGCAGGGGGCGAAAGACCCAGTACTTC.